A single sample gave rise to the 15 T cell receptor beta chains below, sequenced in a study of PD-1 blockade in mismatch repair-deficient tumors. Measured with immunoSEQ multiplex PCR; TCRdb has only the in-frame clones, and not every one. The table lists some 84,000 clones, roughly 80% of them singletons, with 2.6% in the top ten. Sequences were derived from peripheral blood, sampled 12 weeks after starting pembrolizumab. The receptors stem from an adult with mismatch repair-deficient cancer.

CDR3 bases: TGTGCCAGCAGTTTATCCAGAGTGACTAGCACAGATACGCAGTATTTT. This codes for CASSLSRVTSTDTQYF. The rearrangement uses TRBV28 and TRBJ2-3; D unclear. The CDR3 is made up of 16 amino acids. Trimming shortened V by 1 base and J by 0 bases, and 11 bases separated the two germline ends. CDR1 and CDR2 (germline): MDHEN, SYDVKM. The variable domain in full, with the rest retrieved from reference TRBV28 and TRBJ2-3, is DVKVTQSSRYLVKRTGEKVFLECVQDMDHENMFWYRQDPGLGLRLIYFSYDVKMKEKGDIPEGYSVSREKKERFSLILESASTNQTSMYLCASSLSRVTSTDTQYFGPGTRLTVL.

The chain links TRBV2 to TRBJ2-3; the D gene could be TRBD1 or TRBD2 (6 bases each). This CDR3 is 12 amino acids long. Deletions cut 9 bases from V and 3 bases from J, with 10 bases between. The germline CDR1 and CDR2 sequences are SNHLY and FYNNEI. This CDR3 reads CASGGRTDTQYF. DNA for the CDR3: TGTGCCAGTGGGGGGCGAACAGATACGCAGTATTTT.

As regards this clone: One junction end disagrees with the germline gene, perhaps due to a read error. The chain has TRBV14 and TRBJ2-5; D is undetermined. The CDR3 sequence is 14 residues long. CDR1 and CDR2 from the germline V gene are SGHDN and FVKESK. CDR3 nucleotides: TGTGCCAACAGCCAAGGTGCCAGGTCAGAGACCCAGTACTTC. As protein: CANSQGARSETQYF. Variable domain in full (rest from reference TRBV14 and TRBJ2-5): EAGVTQFPSHSVIEKGQTVTLRCDPISGHDNLYWYRRVMGKEIKFLLHFVKESKQDESGMPNNRFLAERTGGTYSTLKVQPAELEDSGVYFCANSQGARSETQYFGPGTRLLVL.

This rearrangement joins TRBV6-6 to TRBJ2-1; D uncertain. Looked up from germline, CDR1 is MNHNY and CDR2 is SVGAGI (reference sequence). This CDR3 comprises 11 residues. Trimming pared 10 bases from V and 4 bases from J, leaving 8 bases between. CDR3 loop: CATGTYNEQFF. The CDR3 bases are TGTGCCACAGGAACTTACAATGAGCAGTTCTTC.

This clone occurred once. The rearrangement uses TRBV19 and TRBJ2-1; 7 nucleotides align to TRBD2. Germline CDR1 LNHDA, CDR2 SQIVND (reference sequence). This CDR3 spans 16 amino acids. V gave up 3 bases and J gave up 0 bases; unmatched junction bases: 5. This CDR3 reads CASSIFGGGSYNEQFF. The DNA for the CDR3 is TGTGCCAGTAGTATTTTTGGGGGGGGCTCCTACAATGAGCAGTTCTTC.

The chain uses TRBV5-6 and TRBJ2-1; TRBD2 agrees at 8 bases. The CDR3 is made up of 17 amino acids. Germline lookup yields CDR1 SGHDT and CDR2 YYEEEE. The J segment lost 2 bases and the V segment lost 4 bases, leaving 11 bases of the junction unmatched. The CDR3: CASSQTVAGRTYNEQFF. CDR3 bases: TGTGCCAGCAGCCAGACCGTAGCGGGAAGGACCTACAATGAGCAGTTCTTC.

The J gene is TRBJ2-3, the V gene TRBV7-2; D tentatively fits TRBD1 or TRBD2 (6 bases each). CDR3 size: 14 residues. Germline CDR1 and CDR2: SGHTA and FQGNSA. The ends were cut back, 2 bases at V and 4 bases at J, with 10 bases in the middle. CDR3 amino acids: CASSLNGGPDTQYF. Here the CDR3 DNA reads TGTGCCAGCAGCTTAAACGGGGGCCCAGATACGCAGTATTTT.

This clone was observed once. This chain links TRBV11-2 with TRBJ2-7, with 7 bases that match TRBD1. Trimming took 4 bases from V and 0 from J; bases not matched to a gene: 3. Per the germline V gene, CDR1 is SGHAT and CDR2 is FQNNGV. The CDR3 spans 14 residues. The CDR3 loop reads CASSWGQHSYEQYF. Here the CDR3 DNA reads TGTGCCAGCAGCTGGGGACAGCACTCCTACGAGCAGTACTTC.

The chain couples TRBV7-8 to TRBJ1-1; D remains unclear. The CDR3 extends over 16 amino acids. V dropped 2 bases and J dropped 3 bases, with 16 bases sitting between them. The V gene's germline CDR1 is SGHVS and CDR2 FQNEAQ. Here the CDR3 DNA reads TGTGCCAGCAGCTTACGCCCAGGAACCTGGGACACTGAAGCTTTCTTT. Translation: CASSLRPGTWDTEAFF.

The rearrangement links TRBV7-6 to TRBJ2-3; 13 bases agree with TRBD2. The CDR3 is 16 residues long. Germline V CDR1 and CDR2: SGHVS, FNYEAQ. The V and J ends lost 5 bases and 6 bases, in that order; junction bases with no gene match: 8. The DNA of the CDR3 is TGTGCCAGCAGCCATAGGACTAGCGGGAGTACTGATACGCAGTATTTT. Encoded protein: CASSHRTSGSTDTQYF.

There are a few counts of this clone. The chain joins TRBV5-8 to TRBJ1-3, with D maybe TRBD1 (6 bases). Germline CDR1 SGHTS, CDR2 YDEGEE. The CDR3 contains 16 residues. Trimming cost V 5 bases and J 4 bases, with 19 bases left between them. CDR3 in DNA: TGTGCCAGCAGTTATGAAACAGGGATGAACGGAAACACCATATATTTT. Amino acids: CASSYETGMNGNTIYF.

V gene TRBV19 combines with J gene TRBJ2-1; TRBD2 matches 10 bases. There are 13 residues in the CDR3. In germline, CDR1 is LNHDA, CDR2 SQIVND (reference sequence). With 3 bases clipped from V and 8 bases from J, the junction kept 1 base outside the gene matches. In DNA, the CDR3 is TGTGCCAGTAGTATGCTAGCGGGGGATGAGCAGTTCTTC. This encodes CASSMLAGDEQFF. Full variable domain (missing parts from reference TRBV19 and TRBJ2-1): DGGITQSPKYLFRKEGQNVTLSCEQNLNHDAMYWYRQDPGQGLRLIYYSQIVNDFQKGDIAEGYSVSREKKESFPLTVTSAQKNPTAFYLCASSMLAGDEQFFGPGTRLTVL.

The V call is TRBV7-6, the J call TRBJ2-3, with 9 nucleotides matching TRBD2. CDR1 is SGHVS, CDR2 FNYEAQ, per germline. This CDR3 is built from 15 residues. The junction had 6 bases not matched to a gene; V was cut back by 5 bases and J by 3 bases. CDR3 coding DNA: TGTGCCAGCAGCGCCTTAGCGGGAGCTACAGATACGCAGTATTTT. Its protein is CASSALAGATDTQYF.

The chain joins TRBV5-1 to TRBJ2-1, with TRBD2 identical over 9 bases. Trimming at V came to 7 bases and at J to 6 bases, leaving 11 bases not matched to a gene. The CDR3 is made up of 15 amino acids. The germline gives CDR1 SGHRS, CDR2 YFSETQ. The CDR3 region has the DNA TGCGCCAGCTGCGCTCTTGGCGGGGGGGGCAATGAGCAGTTCTTC. Translated, it gives CASCALGGGGNEQFF.

This clone has at least ten counts. The chain joins TRBV4-3 to TRBJ2-1, with D tentatively TRBD2 (5 bases). Germline loops: CDR1 LGHNA, CDR2 YSLEER. Trimming cost V 0 bases and J 8 bases, with 14 bases left between them. This CDR3 region has 15 residues. CDR3 sequence reads: CASSQESEASYEQFF. In DNA, the CDR3 is TGCGCCAGCAGCCAAGAATCCGAAGCTAGCTATGAGCAGTTCTTC.